Detailed here is one T cell receptor (beta chain). What this receptor recognizes is not known. Per-nucleotide qualities are absent, and no much larger clonotype sits a single base away. CDR1 LGHNT and CDR2 FRNRAP are derived from the germline V gene. The CDR3, cysteine through phenylalanine, is 15 amino acids long. Here the CDR3 DNA is all that survives: 45 bases in frame from base 1. V ends up 6 bases short and J 5 bases short, with an unmatched junction base count of 8. Library preparation employed PCR. For sequencing, an Illumina HiSeq 2500 was employed. TCR libraries were prepared with molecular barcoding, using unique molecular identifiers to normalize TCRbeta repertoire quantification. Starting from the raw public reads, TCRdb applied fastp trimming at Q25, assembled clones with MiXCR and retained in-frame beta chains. CDR3 protein duplicates are merged, each entry listing the most common genes and DNA. The sample yields about 690,000 distinct CDR3 sequences; 16% were counted once. The top ten constitute around 0.96% of the sample.

This entry comes from a study of T-cell reconstitution after alpha-beta-depleted transplantation in children (dated by TCRdb to 2015 to 2016). A note on the overall study: Using TCR repertoire profiling, the study followed T-cell immune reconstitution in a quantitative way in children after TCRalphabeta/CD19-depleted allogeneic hematopoietic cell transplantation.

The rearranged segments are TRBV12-5 and TRBJ1-4; TRBD1 lines up with 8 middle nucleotides. The source is a human donor who donated a stem cell graft to a child with acute myeloid leukemia. The specimen comprised PBMCs from the stem cell graft donor, sampled from the stem cell graft. The nucleotide sequence reads as follows: TGTGCTAGTGGACCGCCGGGACAGGAGAATGAAAAACTGTTTTTT. Translated, it gives CASGPPGQENEKLFF.